Listed below are T cell receptor beta chains from one sample, sequenced in a study of T-cell memory formation after mild COVID-19. From the 5' RACE reads, TCRdb called clonotypes with MiXCR, one entry per CDR3 protein. The sample holds 300,000 to 400,000 distinct CDR3 sequences, approximately 13% seen once. Sequencing input: PBMCs or a T cell subset sorted from them (not recorded which). The origin of the receptors is a man younger than 35 who had mild COVID-19 (a few samples of this study predate the infection). Cell type and time point are not known. The CDR3 runs from the conserved cysteine through the conserved F or W. D genes are given only for firm matches. Some rows have no size entry. The others give once, few or many, or a class for an expanded clone.

j_call: TRBJ1-2; v_call: TRBV4-1; clone_size: .; d_call: .; cdr3_nt: TGCGCCAGCAGCCAGTTGGTCAGGTCAAATGGCTACACCTTC; cdr3_aa: CASSQLVRSNGYTF
j_call: TRBJ2-2; v_call: TRBV5-1; clone_size: few; d_call: TRBD2; cdr3_nt: TGCGCCAGCAGCTGGACGGGACTAACCATAAACACCGGGGAGCTGTTTTTT; cdr3_aa: CASSWTGLTINTGELFF
j_call: TRBJ2-1; v_call: TRBV29-1; clone_size: many; d_call: .; cdr3_nt: TGCAGCGCTTCCCAGCAGTTCAATGAGCAGTTCTTC; cdr3_aa: CSASQQFNEQFF
j_call: TRBJ2-1; v_call: TRBV6-6; clone_size: .; d_call: .; cdr3_nt: TGTGCCAGCACCACCAGGGATGGCTTCAATGAGCAGTTCTTC; cdr3_aa: CASTTRDGFNEQFF
j_call: TRBJ1-2; v_call: TRBV3-1; clone_size: .; d_call: .; cdr3_nt: TGTGCCAGCAGCTCTTTTGAGAAGGGCCACTATGGCTACACCTTC; cdr3_aa: CASSSFEKGHYGYTF
j_call: TRBJ1-6; v_call: TRBV20-1; clone_size: .; d_call: .; cdr3_nt: TGCAGTGCTAGAGATTGGGTACCTAATTCACCCCTCCACTTT; cdr3_aa: CSARDWVPNSPLHF
j_call: TRBJ1-4; v_call: TRBV7-2; clone_size: few; d_call: TRBD1; cdr3_nt: TGTGCCAGCAGCTTGGTTCTGACAGGGGGCAATGAAAAACTGTTTTTT; cdr3_aa: CASSLVLTGGNEKLFF
j_call: TRBJ2-5; v_call: TRBV6-5; clone_size: many; d_call: .; cdr3_nt: TGTGCCAGCAGTTACGGCCAGGGTCGCAGAGAGACCCAGTACTTC; cdr3_aa: CASSYGQGRRETQYF
j_call: TRBJ2-3; v_call: TRBV6-4; clone_size: .; d_call: .; cdr3_nt: TGTGCCAGCAGTGCCGGGACAAGAAGCACAGATACGCAGTATTTT; cdr3_aa: CASSAGTRSTDTQYF
j_call: TRBJ2-5; v_call: TRBV12-3/TRBV12-4; clone_size: .; d_call: .; cdr3_nt: TGTGCCAGCAGTTACTGGGGCCAAGAGACCCAGTACTTC; cdr3_aa: CASSYWGQETQYF
j_call: TRBJ1-5; v_call: TRBV5-1; clone_size: .; d_call: .; cdr3_nt: TGCGCCAGCAGCTTTGGGATAGGGCAGCCCCAGCATTTT; cdr3_aa: CASSFGIGQPQHF
j_call: TRBJ1-2; v_call: TRBV4-1; clone_size: .; d_call: .; cdr3_nt: TGCGCCAGCTATGGATCAAACTATGGCTACACCTTC; cdr3_aa: CASYGSNYGYTF
j_call: TRBJ1-6; v_call: TRBV5-1; clone_size: few; d_call: .; cdr3_nt: TGCGCCAGCAGCTTGGGCGCAACTTCGGATTCACCCCTCCACTTT; cdr3_aa: CASSLGATSDSPLHF
j_call: TRBJ2-2; v_call: TRBV7-7; clone_size: .; d_call: TRBD2; cdr3_nt: TGTGCCAGCAGCTCGGGGGGGGCTGGGGAGCTGTTTTTT; cdr3_aa: CASSSGGAGELFF
j_call: TRBJ2-2; v_call: TRBV7-8; clone_size: many; d_call: .; cdr3_nt: TGTGCCAGCAGCACTTACACAGGACTGAACACCGGGGAGCTGTTTTTT; cdr3_aa: CASSTYTGLNTGELFF
j_call: TRBJ2-5; v_call: TRBV7-6; clone_size: .; d_call: TRBD2; cdr3_nt: TGTGCCAGCAGCTCCGCGGGGGACCAAGAGACCCAGTACTTC; cdr3_aa: CASSSAGDQETQYF
j_call: TRBJ2-3; v_call: TRBV5-6; clone_size: few; d_call: .; cdr3_nt: TGTGCCAGCAGCTTGTTCTTAGCGCCCGATACGCAGTATTTT; cdr3_aa: CASSLFLAPDTQYF
j_call: TRBJ2-3; v_call: TRBV7-6; clone_size: .; d_call: TRBD2; cdr3_nt: TGTGCCAGCAGCTTAGCCCCACCCGGGCGGGGGGAGCTCCTCACAGATACGCAGTATTTT; cdr3_aa: CASSLAPPGRGELLTDTQYF
j_call: TRBJ2-5; v_call: TRBV9; clone_size: .; d_call: TRBD2; cdr3_nt: TGTGCCAGCAGCGTAGTTGGACTAGCAAGGGCAGAGACCCAGTACTTC; cdr3_aa: CASSVVGLARAETQYF
j_call: TRBJ2-7; v_call: TRBV7-2; clone_size: .; d_call: .; cdr3_nt: TGTGCCAGCAGCTTCGGAAGGGGCCCCTACGAGCAGTACTTC; cdr3_aa: CASSFGRGPYEQYF
j_call: TRBJ2-2; v_call: TRBV5-5; clone_size: few; d_call: .; cdr3_nt: TGTGCCAGCAGCGTTCCTGGCGGGACGGAGACCGGGGAGCTGTTTTTT; cdr3_aa: CASSVPGGTETGELFF
j_call: TRBJ2-3; v_call: TRBV3-1; clone_size: .; d_call: .; cdr3_nt: TGTGCCAGCAGCCGGGGGGGCGATACGCAGTATTTT; cdr3_aa: CASSRGGDTQYF
j_call: TRBJ2-1; v_call: TRBV5-1; clone_size: many; d_call: .; cdr3_nt: TGCGCCAGCGGCGAAGGGGGAGACTCCTACAATGAGCAGTTCTTC; cdr3_aa: CASGEGGDSYNEQFF
j_call: TRBJ2-3; v_call: TRBV20-1; clone_size: few; d_call: TRBD2; cdr3_nt: TGCAGTGCTAGAGCTAGCGGGGCGACAGATACGCAGTATTTT; cdr3_aa: CSARASGATDTQYF
j_call: TRBJ2-3; v_call: TRBV24-1; clone_size: few; d_call: TRBD2; cdr3_nt: TGTGCCACCAGTGATTTAGGGACTAGCGGGGGGGCCCGAGATACGCAGTATTTT; cdr3_aa: CATSDLGTSGGARDTQYF
j_call: TRBJ2-1; v_call: TRBV20-1; clone_size: .; d_call: .; cdr3_nt: TGCAGTGCTCCCCTTAGCTCCTACAATGAGCAGTTCTTC; cdr3_aa: CSAPLSSYNEQFF
j_call: TRBJ1-1; v_call: TRBV11-2; clone_size: .; d_call: .; cdr3_nt: TGTGCCAGCAGCTTAAGCCACTTAAATTATGAAGCTTTCTTT; cdr3_aa: CASSLSHLNYEAFF
j_call: TRBJ1-6; v_call: TRBV5-1; clone_size: .; d_call: .; cdr3_nt: TGCGCCAGCAGTAGGGGGTTAATGGATTCACCCCTCCACTTT; cdr3_aa: CASSRGLMDSPLHF
j_call: TRBJ2-1; v_call: TRBV4-1; clone_size: few; d_call: TRBD2; cdr3_nt: TGCGCCAGCAGCCGAGGACTAGCGGGAGATAAGCAGTTCTTC; cdr3_aa: CASSRGLAGDKQFF
j_call: TRBJ1-1; v_call: TRBV6-5; clone_size: few; d_call: .; cdr3_nt: TGTGCCAGCAGCAGGGACCCCCGGACTGAAGCTTTCTTT; cdr3_aa: CASSRDPRTEAFF
j_call: TRBJ2-5; v_call: TRBV7-2; clone_size: .; d_call: .; cdr3_nt: TGTGCCAGCAGTGCCGGGCCGGACGGGGTTGCCCAGTACTTC; cdr3_aa: CASSAGPDGVAQYF
j_call: TRBJ1-4; v_call: TRBV6-5; clone_size: few; d_call: .; cdr3_nt: TGTGCCAGCAGGTCAAGGGCTGAGGATGAAAAACTGTTTTTT; cdr3_aa: CASRSRAEDEKLFF
j_call: TRBJ2-1; v_call: TRBV4-2; clone_size: .; d_call: TRBD2; cdr3_nt: TGTGCCAGCAGCCAAGTAGCCCCGGGGACTAGCGGGGAAAATGAGCAGTTCTTC; cdr3_aa: CASSQVAPGTSGENEQFF
j_call: TRBJ2-3; v_call: TRBV7-2; clone_size: .; d_call: .; cdr3_nt: TGTGCCAGCAGAGACCGATCAAGGTTCGCAGATACGCAGTATTTT; cdr3_aa: CASRDRSRFADTQYF
j_call: TRBJ2-7; v_call: TRBV5-1; clone_size: .; d_call: TRBD1; cdr3_nt: TGCGCCAGCAGCTTGGTCCGCCTACCTTACGGGACAGCTTGCTACGAGCAGTACTTC; cdr3_aa: CASSLVRLPYGTACYEQYF
j_call: TRBJ1-2; v_call: TRBV6-2/TRBV6-3; clone_size: .; d_call: .; cdr3_nt: TGTGCCAGCGCCCCCTCGGGGCCGGCGAGGGGCTACACCTTC; cdr3_aa: CASAPSGPARGYTF
j_call: TRBJ1-6; v_call: TRBV9; clone_size: few; d_call: .; cdr3_nt: TGTGCCAGCAGCTTACCAGGCCCCAGTTCACCCCTCCACTTT; cdr3_aa: CASSLPGPSSPLHF
j_call: TRBJ1-1; v_call: TRBV12-3/TRBV12-4; clone_size: once; d_call: .; cdr3_nt: TGTGCCAGCAGTTTAATGGGGCTTTTGAACACTGAAGCTTTCTTT; cdr3_aa: CASSLMGLLNTEAFF
j_call: TRBJ2-3; v_call: TRBV24-1; clone_size: .; d_call: .; cdr3_nt: TGTGCCACCGGGGCCCCAGAAGCGACAGATACGCAGTATTTT; cdr3_aa: CATGAPEATDTQYF
j_call: TRBJ2-3; v_call: TRBV3-1; clone_size: few; d_call: TRBD2; cdr3_nt: TGTGCCAGCGGGCTAGCGGGGGTGCTCACAGATACGCAGTATTTT; cdr3_aa: CASGLAGVLTDTQYF
j_call: TRBJ2-2; v_call: TRBV10-3; clone_size: many; d_call: TRBD1; cdr3_nt: TGTGCCATCAGCCCGGGACAGGGGAACACCGGGGAGCTGTTTTTT; cdr3_aa: CAISPGQGNTGELFF
j_call: TRBJ2-3; v_call: TRBV5-1; clone_size: few; d_call: TRBD1; cdr3_nt: TGCGCCAGCAGCGGGCGGACAGGGGGCTTGGCAGATACGCAGTATTTT; cdr3_aa: CASSGRTGGLADTQYF